These T cell receptor beta chains were read from a single sample in a study of T cell changes during pregnancy in multiple sclerosis. The assay was immunoSEQ multiplex PCR, and TCRdb's table has in-frame clones only and misses some. Among about 47,000 clones listed, 80% to 90% were seen once. The sample was CD8+ T cells from peripheral blood mononuclear cells, taken in the second trimester of pregnancy. Receptors were obtained from a female donor with multiple sclerosis, enrolled in a pregnancy study. Both conserved end residues are part of each CDR3. A D gene is named only where the DNA matches it firmly. Clone size appears in some rows only: once, few, many, or a class for an expanded clone.

d_call,j_call,clone_size,v_call,cdr3_nt,cdr3_aa
NA,TRBJ1-2,NA,TRBV19,TGTGCCAGTAATGTGGGGGAGGCGGGAGTTGGCTACACCTTC,CASNVGEAGVGYTF
NA,TRBJ1-1,NA,TRBV19,TGTGCCAGTACCTTCGTCCCGAACACTGAAGCTTTCTTT,CASTFVPNTEAFF
NA,TRBJ2-7,NA,TRBV6-6,TGTGCCAGCACAGCTAGTATCTACGAGCAGTACTTC,CASTASIYEQYF
NA,TRBJ1-2,NA,TRBV5-1,TGCGCCAGCAGCTCGGGAACGGACTATGGCTACACCTTC,CASSSGTDYGYTF
NA,TRBJ2-1,NA,TRBV7-6,TGTGCCAGCAGCTTAGGGGGCCTTGATGAGCAGTTCTTC,CASSLGGLDEQFF
NA,TRBJ1-2,NA,TRBV6-4,TGTGCCAGCAGTGAAACCCCACAGGGAGTCGATGGCTACACCTTC,CASSETPQGVDGYTF
TRBD2,TRBJ2-1,few,TRBV6-4,TGTGCCAGCAGTGACTGGGGAGCTAGCGGGGAGCCTAATGAGCAGTTCTTC,CASSDWGASGEPNEQFF
NA,TRBJ1-6,NA,TRBV19,TGTGCCAGTAAAGCGGGGGGAGACTCACCCCTCCACTTT,CASKAGGDSPLHF
TRBD1,TRBJ1-2,NA,TRBV18,TGTGCCAGCTCCTCGGACAGGGGACAGCACGGCTACACCTTC,CASSSDRGQHGYTF
NA,TRBJ1-2,once,TRBV7-9,TGTGCCAGCAGCTTAGGGAGGGACGGCTACACCTTC,CASSLGRDGYTF
TRBD2,TRBJ2-5,NA,TRBV14,TGTGCCAGCAGCCATATGGGAGCGGGGGGCCTCCGAGAGACCCAGTACTTC,CASSHMGAGGLRETQYF
TRBD1,TRBJ2-7,NA,TRBV2,TGTGCCAGCAGTCACGCACGGGACAGGGGCTCCTACGAGCAGTACTTC,CASSHARDRGSYEQYF
NA,TRBJ2-1,NA,TRBV27,TGTGCCAGCAGTTTAAACCCAGAACTAGATGAGCAGTTCTTC,CASSLNPELDEQFF
TRBD2,TRBJ2-5,NA,TRBV10-1,TGCGCCAGCAGTGAGTCGGGGGGGCAAGAGACCCAGTACTTC,CASSESGGQETQYF
TRBD2,TRBJ2-1,NA,TRBV7-9,TGTGCCAGCAGCTCGGGGGGTAATGAGCAGTTCTTC,CASSSGGNEQFF
NA,TRBJ2-3,NA,TRBV10-2,TGCGCCAGCAGTGACGCGGTCACAGATACGCAGTATTTT,CASSDAVTDTQYF
TRBD1,TRBJ2-7,NA,TRBV7-9,TGTGCCAGCAGCTCGTCTCCGGGACAGGGGGAGCAGTACTTC,CASSSSPGQGEQYF
NA,TRBJ1-5,NA,TRBV6-1,TGTGCCAGCAAAGAACCGGGGACATACAATCAGCCCCAGCATTTT,CASKEPGTYNQPQHF
NA,TRBJ2-6,NA,TRBV4-2,TGTGCCAGCAGCCAAGATCGAGGAACCGGGGCCAACGTCCTGACTTTC,CASSQDRGTGANVLTF
NA,TRBJ2-1,NA,TRBV27,TGTGCCAGCAGTTTGGGGGGATGGGAGCAGTTCTTC,CASSLGGWEQFF
TRBD2,TRBJ2-1,NA,TRBV6-1,TGTGCCAGCAGTTTGGGAGGGGACGGGGATGAGCAGTTCTTC,CASSLGGDGDEQFF
NA,TRBJ1-1,NA,TRBV14,TGTGCCAGCAGCCGAATAGGGGTTAACACTGAAGCTTTCTTT,CASSRIGVNTEAFF
TRBD1,TRBJ2-1,once,TRBV29-1,TGCAGCGCCTATACCCCGGGACAGGGACTATCGGGGTTCTTC,CSAYTPGQGLSGFF
TRBD1,TRBJ2-3,NA,TRBV29-1,TGCAGCGGTAGACAGGGAACAGATACGCAGTATTTT,CSGRQGTDTQYF
NA,TRBJ1-2,NA,TRBV7-2,TGTGCCAGCAGCTTAGCCACAGCCGGTTATGGCTACACCTTC,CASSLATAGYGYTF
TRBD1,TRBJ2-7,NA,TRBV7-9,TGTGCCAGCAGCCACCCGGGACAGGGGTTGAACGAGCAGTACTTC,CASSHPGQGLNEQYF
TRBD1,TRBJ2-3,NA,TRBV6-4,TGTGCCAGCAGGCGGGGACAGGGTGACTCAGATACGCAGTATTTT,CASRRGQGDSDTQYF
NA,TRBJ1-6,NA,TRBV6-5,TGTGCCAGCAGTTACTCTTCCTCAGGAAATTCACCCCTCCACTTT,CASSYSSSGNSPLHF
NA,TRBJ2-3,NA,TRBV5-1,TGCGCCAGCAGCCCCGGGACTAGCACAGATACGCAGTATTTT,CASSPGTSTDTQYF
NA,TRBJ2-1,NA,TRBV10-1,TGCGCCAGCAGTGGTAAAACCGACAGGAATGAGCAGTTCTTC,CASSGKTDRNEQFF
NA,TRBJ2-5,NA,TRBV5-6,TGTGCCAGCAGCCTTAGCGGAATCCTTCTCCAAGAGACCCAGTACTTC,CASSLSGILLQETQYF
NA,TRBJ2-5,NA,TRBV2,TGTGCCAGCAGTGACCCTAGTACCTTGAAAGAGACCCAGTACTTC,CASSDPSTLKETQYF
NA,TRBJ1-2,NA,TRBV5-1,TGCGCCAGCAGCTTGGCCCCTGAGAACTATGGCTACACCTTC,CASSLAPENYGYTF
NA,TRBJ2-1,NA,TRBV10-3,TGTGCCATCAGCCCAGGGGTCAATGAGCAGTTCTTC,CAISPGVNEQFF
TRBD1,TRBJ1-2,NA,TRBV5-1,TGCGCCAGCAGCGGACAGGGACACCACACCTTC,CASSGQGHHTF
NA,TRBJ2-5,NA,TRBV2,TGTGCCAGCAAACCGGACTCCGGAGAGACCCAGTACTTC,CASKPDSGETQYF
NA,TRBJ2-2,NA,TRBV5-1,TGCGCCAGCAGCTTGGCCCCGGGACTCGTGAACACCGGGGAGCTGTTTTTT,CASSLAPGLVNTGELFF
TRBD1,TRBJ2-2,NA,TRBV28,TGTGCCAGCAGTTTGACAGGGCATACCGGGGAGCTGTTTTTT,CASSLTGHTGELFF
TRBD2,TRBJ2-3,NA,TRBV2,TGTGCCAGCAGTGAATCTCCCACTAGCGGGGGGGCCGTAGATACGCAGTATTTT,CASSESPTSGGAVDTQYF